These 17 T cell receptor beta chains share one sample of origin, sequenced in a study of response to subunit inactivated influenza vaccine. A single record per CDR3 protein comes from TCRdb applying MiXCR to the RT-PCR reads. In the table there are about 780,000 distinct CDR3 sequences, approximately 17% of which are singletons. The starting material was PBMCs from blood, obtained about 5 days after vaccination. The receptors were gathered from a man aged 45-65 years who received an inactivated influenza vaccine.

This clonotype was counted a few times. The gene calls are TRBV11-2 and TRBJ2-5; D is ambiguous. Germline-derived CDR1 and CDR2 are SGHAT and FQNNGV. V was cut by 0 bases and J by 5 bases, with 7 bases left in between. The CDR3 has 13 amino acids. CDR3 sequence: CASSLDLWETQYF. Written as DNA, the CDR3 is TGTGCCAGCAGCTTAGATTTGTGGGAGACCCAGTACTTC.

This clonotype was seen a few times. The rearrangement joins TRBV5-1 to TRBJ2-7; 8 nucleotides match TRBD1. CDR3 length equals 14 residues. V was pared by 2 bases and J by 5 bases, with 6 bases of the junction left unmatched. Germline V gene data show CDR1 as SGHRS and CDR2 as YFSETQ. CDR3: CASSFFRDRNEQYF. The CDR3 nucleotides are TGCGCCAGCAGCTTTTTCCGGGACAGGAACGAGCAGTACTTC. The variable domain in full, with the rest retrieved from reference TRBV5-1 and TRBJ2-7, is KAGVTQTPRYLIKTRGQQVTLSCSPISGHRSVSWYQQTPGQGLQFLFEYFSETQRNKGNFPGRFSGRQFSNSRSEMNVSTLELGDSALYLCASSFFRDRNEQYFGPGTRLTVT.

This clonotype was seen just once. The chain couples TRBV11-3 to TRBJ2-2, with D tentatively TRBD2 (5 bases). The V end lost 5 bases, the J end lost 5 bases, and 15 bases lay between the germline ends. The CDR3 is 15 residues long. CDR1 is SGHNT and CDR2 is YENEEA in the germline V gene. CDR3 nucleotide sequence: TGTGCCAGCAGCACACGCGAGACGGGGACCGGGGAGCTGTTTTTT. Translation gives CASSTRETGTGELFF.

This chain connects TRBV5-1 to TRBJ1-1; 9 bases line up with TRBD1. This CDR3 contains 15 residues. The V and J ends lost 0 bases and 5 bases, in that order; junction bases with no gene match: 5. Germline assignment: CDR1 SGHRS and CDR2 YFSETQ. CDR3 amino acids: CASSLAPGQGTEAFF. DNA for the CDR3: TGCGCCAGCAGCTTGGCACCGGGACAGGGAACTGAAGCTTTCTTT.

The table lists this clonotype with a count of one. V and J are TRBV24-1 and TRBJ2-7; weak D call: TRBD1 (6 bases). The germline V gene has CDR1 KGHDR and CDR2 SFDVKD. V shed 4 bases and J shed 9 bases, with 12 bases lying between them. The CDR3 is 12 amino acids. CDR3 loop: CATSDRGQPQYF. The CDR3 DNA reads as TGTGCCACCAGTGACCGAGGACAGCCGCAGTACTTC.

Only a few counts were recorded for this clonotype. The J gene is TRBJ2-1, the V gene TRBV6-2 or TRBV6-3; 10 bases agree with TRBD2. CDR3 size: 13 residues. Unmatched junction bases numbered 8, after V lost 6 bases and J lost 12 bases. CDR1 and CDR2 from the germline V gene are MNHEY and SVGEGT. This CDR3 reads CASRSGGAPRQFF. The CDR3 DNA reads TGTGCCAGCAGAAGCGGGGGGGCTCCACGGCAGTTCTTC.

V usage is TRBV20-1 and J usage is TRBJ2-7; 8 bases are shared with TRBD1. Germline V CDR1 and CDR2: DFQATT, SNEGSKA (reference sequence). The J segment lost 2 bases and the V segment lost 3 bases, leaving 12 bases of the junction unmatched. CDR3 length: 16 residues. CDR3 nucleotide sequence: TGCAGTGCTAGGGACCCTCGGACAGGGAGCACCTACGAGCAGTACTTC. Translating gives CSARDPRTGSTYEQYF.

This clonotype was counted at least ten times. This chain links TRBV4-1 with TRBJ1-2, with 12 bases that match TRBD1. This CDR3 spans 15 amino acids. Germline V gives CDR1 MGHRA, CDR2 YSYEKL. Germline trimming cut 1 base from V and 8 bases from J; bases unmatched to any gene: 5. For the CDR3, the DNA is TGCGCCAGCAGCCAAGGGGGACAGGGGGCGATAGGCTACACCTTC. Translated, it gives CASSQGGQGAIGYTF.

This clonotype appeared a few times. The rearrangement links TRBV5-1 to TRBJ2-1, with TRBD2 identical over 8 bases. The CDR3 runs 14 residues. The germline V gene has CDR1 SGHRS and CDR2 YFSETQ. With 4 bases clipped from V and 6 bases from J, the junction kept 6 bases outside the gene matches. The DNA of the CDR3 is TGCGCCAGCAGCCCGGGGGGGCCCTTCAATGAGCAGTTCTTC. Encoded protein: CASSPGGPFNEQFF.

In this sample, this clonotype turned up a few times. The chain uses TRBV12-3 or TRBV12-4 and TRBJ1-6; D not certain. The V end was cut by 6 bases, the J end by 10 bases, with 13 bases between. The CDR3 contains 13 residues. The CDR3 DNA follows: TGTGCCAGCAGCCCCCAAGGTGTCTCACCCCTCCACTTT. Translated, it gives CASSPQGVSPLHF.

In this sample, this clonotype turned up a few times. CDR3 region: CAISGDRGNQPQHF. CDR3 nucleotide sequence: TGTGCCATCAGTGGGGACAGGGGTAATCAGCCCCAGCATTTT. The chain has TRBV10-3 and TRBJ1-5, with 10 bases aligning to TRBD1. This CDR3 is built from 14 residues. The germline V gene has CDR1 ENHRY and CDR2 SYGVKD. Trimming took 4 bases from V and 4 from J; bases not matched to a gene: 1.

The V call is TRBV15, the J call TRBJ2-2; D gene unclear. V shed 0 bases and J shed 0 bases, with 5 bases lying between them. Germline V gene lookup returns CDR1 LNHNV and CDR2 YYDKDF (reference sequence). The CDR3 consists of 15 residues. The CDR3 bases are TGTGCCACCAGCAGAGATACACCGAACACCGGGGAGCTGTTTTTT. Translation gives CATSRDTPNTGELFF.

The chain joins TRBV20-1 to TRBJ2-1; 8 nucleotides match TRBD1. The germline V gene has CDR1 DFQATT and CDR2 SNEGSKA (reference sequence). The CDR3 runs to 15 residues. Trimming took 6 bases from V and 9 from J; bases not matched to a gene: 16. The CDR3 region has the DNA TGCAGTGCGGAGCGTTCGGGGCAGGGGGCAGGTGAGCAGTTCTTC. Protein product: CSAERSGQGAGEQFF.

This clonotype turned up a few times. The chain couples TRBV13 to TRBJ1-1; maybe TRBD1 (5 bases). The CDR3 totals 15 residues. Trimming took off 5 bases at V and 4 bases at J, with 17 bases between the two ends. Looked up from germline, CDR1 is PRHDT and CDR2 is FYEKMQ (reference sequence). CDR3 amino acids: CASSPSAGMGTEAFF. The CDR3 nucleotides read TGTGCCAGCAGCCCAAGCGCAGGGATGGGCACTGAAGCTTTCTTT.

The chain couples TRBV20-1 to TRBJ1-5; D is uncertain. CDR1 is DFQATT, CDR2 SNEGSKA, per germline (reference sequence). Trimming removed 6 bases at V and 7 bases at J, with 13 bases between. The CDR3 has 12 residues. The CDR3 sequence: CSARTRRQPQHF. In DNA, the CDR3 is TGCAGTGCCCGGACTCGTAGGCAGCCCCAGCATTTT.

This clonotype was detected only a few times. V and J are TRBV7-2 and TRBJ2-3; no clear D. The CDR3 is 14 amino acids. Trimming cost V 8 bases and J 2 bases, with 14 bases left between them. The germline gives CDR1 SGHTA, CDR2 FQGNSA. The CDR3 coding sequence is TGTGCCAGCGGGCGCGGAACCGCCACAGATACGCAGTATTTT. Translating gives CASGRGTATDTQYF.

The chain carries TRBV20-1 and TRBJ1-6; tentative D call: TRBD1 (6 bases). Germline-derived CDR1 and CDR2 are DFQATT and SNEGSKA (reference sequence). Deletions cut 7 bases from V and 7 bases from J, with 14 bases between. CDR3 length: 13 amino acids. CDR3 coding DNA: TGCAGTGTCCGGTGGACAGCAAATTCACCCCTCCACTTT. Encoded protein: CSVRWTANSPLHF.